One sample yielded the 9 T cell receptor beta chains listed below, sequenced in a study of glioma-infiltrating T cells after dendritic cell vaccination. TCRdb's copy holds only in-frame clones and misses some; the assay was immunoSEQ multiplex PCR. In the table there are about 92,000 clones, around 84% of which are singletons. Sequencing was performed on blood, taken before dendritic cell vaccination. These receptors originate from a human donor with glioblastoma.

The CDR3 DNA follows: TGTGCCAGCAGCTTCTGGAGCATCAACTCTGAAGCTTTCTTT. This gives the protein CASSFWSINSEAFF. J is TRBJ1-1 and V is TRBV7-2, with no clear D. The CDR3 sequence is 14 residues long. Germline CDR1 SGHTA, CDR2 FQGNSA. Trimming removed 3 bases at V and 6 bases at J, with 14 bases between.

This clone was detected only once. The CDR3 reads CASSPLGGWGGPNYEQYF. CDR3 coding DNA: TGCGCCAGCAGCCCCCTAGGTGGATGGGGGGGCCCGAACTACGAGCAGTACTTC. The V gene is TRBV5-1, the J gene TRBJ2-7; tentatively, D is TRBD2 (7 bases). Germline CDR1 SGHRS, CDR2 YFSETQ. The CDR3 length is 18 residues. The V gene lost 4 bases and the J gene lost 3 bases, with 26 bases spanning the gap.

The rearrangement links TRBV6-1 to TRBJ2-7; 7 nucleotides match TRBD1. The germline CDR1 and CDR2 sequences are MNHNS and SASEGT. The V segment lost 7 bases and the J segment 0 bases; nucleotides outside the gene matches: 3. The CDR3 is 13 amino acids. The CDR3, as DNA: TGTGCCAGCACACGACAGGGCTCCTACGAGCAGTACTTC. Translated, it gives CASTRQGSYEQYF.

J is TRBJ1-1 and V is TRBV19; D call uncertain. Trimming left V 1 base short and J 1 base short, with 7 bases between. The CDR3 is made up of 14 amino acids. CDR1 and CDR2 from the germline V gene are LNHDA and SQIVND (reference sequence). The CDR3 nucleotides read TGTGCCAGTAGTATAGGTTCGTGGAACACTGAAGCTTTCTTT. It specifies CASSIGSWNTEAFF.

J is TRBJ2-5 and V is TRBV9; 7 bases fit TRBD1. This CDR3 has 17 residues. CDR1 is SGDLS and CDR2 is YYNGEE in the germline V gene. The V and J ends lost 0 bases and 4 bases, in that order; junction bases with no gene match: 12. Here the CDR3 reads CASSVVGGDRVGETQYF. The DNA for the CDR3 is TGTGCCAGCAGCGTAGTAGGAGGTGACAGGGTAGGAGAGACCCAGTACTTC.

The chain couples TRBV5-6 to TRBJ2-2; D unclear. Germline loops: CDR1 SGHDT, CDR2 YYEEEE. The CDR3 covers 14 residues. Trimming cost V 0 bases and J 1 base, with 4 bases left between them. The CDR3 DNA follows: TGTGCCAGCAGCTTGGCCGTGAACACCGGGGAGCTGTTTTTT. Its protein product is CASSLAVNTGELFF.

This clone came up once. V and J are TRBV15 and TRBJ2-7; 10 nucleotides match TRBD2. This CDR3 is built from 14 residues. V trimming: 6 bases; J trimming: 5 bases; junction bases outside the gene matches: 7. Germline loops: CDR1 LNHNV, CDR2 YYDKDF (reference sequence). The CDR3 nucleotides read TGTGCCACCAGACCTAGCGGGAGTCTCAACGAGCAGTACTTC. It codes for CATRPSGSLNEQYF.

This chain uses TRBV6-1 with TRBJ1-3, with a possible D match to TRBD1 (5 bases). Trimming shortened V by 5 bases and J by 5 bases, and 13 bases separated the two germline ends. The CDR3 is 14 residues long. Germline V lookup: CDR1 MNHNS, CDR2 SASEGT. CDR3: CASSTFDSRNTIYF. The CDR3 nucleotides are TGTGCCAGCAGTACATTCGACAGTCGAAACACCATATATTTT.

This clone appeared once. The rearrangement joins TRBV5-1 to TRBJ1-1; D is unresolved. Germline CDR1 and CDR2: SGHRS and YFSETQ. The CDR3 extends over 14 amino acids. V lost 3 bases to trimming and J lost 4 bases, with 13 bases between them. The CDR3 region has the DNA TGCGCCAGCAGCTCCCGTCCCCGAGGCACTGAAGCTTTCTTT. Encoded protein: CASSSRPRGTEAFF.